A single sample is the source of the 28 T cell receptor beta chains below, sequenced in a study of T cells in Graves' hyperthyroidism and ophthalmopathy. RNA transcripts served as the template for amplifying TCR beta CDR3 regions. When the TCR CDR3 underwent first-round RT-PCR, the HTBI primer set was used. TCRdb independently ran MiXCR on the multiplex PCR reads; one entry per CDR3 protein. The sample lists fewer than 450,000 distinct CDR3 sequences, approximately 18% occurring once. Sequencing input: blood. Every receptor here comes from a woman in her thirties with Graves' hyperthyroidism that later progressed to Graves' ophthalmopathy.

The V gene is TRBV18, the J gene TRBJ2-6; TRBD1 or TRBD2 may be the D gene (5 bases each). Germline CDR1 reads KGHSH; CDR2 reads LQKENI. The V gene lost 1 base and the J gene lost 4 bases, with 8 bases spanning the gap. The CDR3 has 15 amino acids. In nucleotides, the CDR3 is TGTGCCAGCTCACCACGGGGACCGGGGGCCAACGTCCTGACTTTC. Protein sequence: CASSPRGPGANVLTF. Supplemented by reference TRBV18 and TRBJ2-6, the full variable domain reads NAGVMQNPRHLVRRRGQEARLRCSPMKGHSHVYWYRQLPEEGLKFMVYLQKENIIDESGMPKERFSAEFPKEGPSILRIQQVVRGDSAAYFCASSPRGPGANVLTFGAGSRLTVL.

The chain recombines TRBV20-1 with TRBJ1-6; D gene ambiguous. Germline values: CDR1 DFQATT, CDR2 SNEGSKA (reference sequence). The CDR3 has 14 amino acids. V lost 3 bases to trimming and J lost 4 bases, with 10 bases between them. CDR3 residues: CSASRPTYNSPLHF. The CDR3, as DNA: TGCAGTGCTAGTAGACCGACTTATAATTCACCCCTCCACTTT.

The chain carries TRBV5-4 and TRBJ2-1; D gene ambiguous. Trimming pared 3 bases from V and 10 bases from J, leaving 11 bases between. Per germline, CDR1 SGHNT and CDR2 YYREEE (reference sequence). The CDR3 totals 12 residues. The CDR3 DNA follows: TGTGCCAGCAGCTCGACTCGGCGGGAGCAGTTCTTC. Protein sequence: CASSSTRREQFF.

This clonotype appeared many times. This sequence joins TRBV19 and TRBJ2-1, with D maybe TRBD1 (5 bases). The CDR3 extends over 15 amino acids. Trimming stripped 5 bases from V and 0 bases from J, with 11 bases between. Germline loops: CDR1 LNHDA, CDR2 SQIVND (reference sequence). The CDR3, as DNA: TGTGCCAGTAGTCAGGGTTTGAGCTCCTACAATGAGCAGTTCTTC. Amino acids: CASSQGLSSYNEQFF.

This clonotype was counted at least ten times. This sequence joins TRBV10-3 and TRBJ2-3; 7 bases fit TRBD2. Germline loops: CDR1 ENHRY, CDR2 SYGVKD. J gave up 2 bases and V 6 bases, and 8 bases lay outside the gene matches. The CDR3 covers 15 residues. As DNA, the CDR3 is TGTGCCATCAGCCAAGCGGGGACCTTCACAGATACGCAGTATTTT. Translated, it gives CAISQAGTFTDTQYF.

This clonotype has ten or more counts. The rearrangement uses TRBV6-2 or TRBV6-3 and TRBJ1-2; D call uncertain. Germline lookup yields CDR1 MNHEY and CDR2 SVGEGT. The CDR3 is 15 amino acids. The V and J ends lost 5 bases and 5 bases respectively, with 18 bases between them. For the CDR3, the DNA is TGTGCCAGCAGTCGAACCGTGCAGGACCGTTATGGCTACACCTTC. As protein: CASSRTVQDRYGYTF.

This clonotype has at least ten counts. The V call is TRBV12-3 or TRBV12-4, the J call TRBJ2-3; D gene ambiguous. The CDR3 totals 13 residues. V dropped 6 bases and J dropped 5 bases, with 12 bases sitting between them. Here the CDR3 reads CASSPTTLDTQYF. As DNA, the CDR3 is TGTGCCAGCAGCCCTACCACTTTAGATACGCAGTATTTT.

The chain employs TRBV6-5 and TRBJ1-3; the D is unclear. V shed 0 bases and J shed 0 bases, with 9 bases lying between them. This CDR3 spans 16 amino acids. The germline V gene has CDR1 MNHEY and CDR2 SVGAGI. The DNA for the CDR3 is TGTGCCAGCAGTTACTCTGCCCCGAGCTCTGGAAACACCATATATTTT. Translated, it gives CASSYSAPSSGNTIYF.

J is TRBJ2-3 and V is TRBV9; D possibly corresponds to TRBD2 (6 bases). There are 14 residues in the CDR3. The ends were cut back, 3 bases at V and 2 bases at J, with 10 bases in the middle. Germline V gene sequence: CDR1 SGDLS, CDR2 YYNGEE. The CDR3: CASSAGDDTDTQYF. The CDR3 nucleotides are TGTGCCAGCAGCGCGGGGGACGACACAGATACGCAGTATTTT.

This clonotype was counted many times. J is TRBJ2-7 and V is TRBV20-1; TRBD2 matches at 8 bases. Germline V gene sequence: CDR1 DFQATT, CDR2 SNEGSKA (reference sequence). The CDR3 extends over 16 amino acids. The trim removed 0 bases at V and 1 base at J, leaving 8 bases unmatched. The CDR3 sequence: CSARDKTGGPSYEQYF. For the CDR3, the DNA is TGCAGTGCTAGAGATAAGACGGGAGGGCCTTCCTACGAGCAGTACTTC.

At least ten counts were recorded for this clonotype. The J gene is TRBJ2-2, the V gene TRBV10-2, with D possibly matching TRBD2 (5 bases). Germline CDR1 reads WSHSY; CDR2 reads SAAADI. This CDR3 contains 11 residues. The V and J ends lost 7 bases and 7 bases respectively, with 7 bases between them. This CDR3 is CASTGNGELFF. In DNA, the CDR3 is TGCGCCAGCACGGGAAACGGGGAGCTGTTTTTT.

This clonotype was recorded many times. The chain has TRBV30 and TRBJ1-6; D is possibly TRBD1 (6 bases). Germline assignment: CDR1 GTSNPN and CDR2 SVGIG (reference sequence). V was trimmed by 2 bases and J by 6 bases, leaving 14 bases between them. The CDR3 extends over 15 amino acids. The CDR3 DNA reads TGTGCCTGGAGTTCTTGGACAGACTTTAATTCACCCCTCCACTTT. This codes for CAWSSWTDFNSPLHF.

This chain links TRBV28 with TRBJ2-7; D remains ambiguous. This CDR3 is 13 amino acids long. The V end was cut by 4 bases, the J end by 4 bases, with 11 bases between. Germline V CDR1 and CDR2: MDHEN, SYDVKM. CDR3: CASSSRAGYEQYF. The DNA for the CDR3 is TGTGCCAGCAGTTCCCGGGCCGGATACGAGCAGTACTTC.

This clonotype came up many times. The rearrangement uses TRBV28 and TRBJ1-1; TRBD1 is a possible D gene (6 bases). Trimming shortened V by 9 bases and J by 0 bases, and 11 bases separated the two germline ends. Germline loops: CDR1 MDHEN, CDR2 SYDVKM. CDR3 length equals 13 residues. CDR3 nucleotide sequence: TGTGCCAGTCGGACAGAAATGAACACTGAAGCTTTCTTT. This translates into CASRTEMNTEAFF.

Many counts were recorded for this clonotype. The chain carries TRBV2 and TRBJ1-5; no firm D call. The CDR3 consists of 12 residues. Germline assignment: CDR1 SNHLY and CDR2 FYNNEI. The V end was cut by 4 bases, the J end by 5 bases, with 6 bases between. This chain's CDR3 is CASSAQDQPQHF. CDR3 bases: TGTGCCAGCAGTGCTCAGGATCAGCCCCAGCATTTT.

The table lists this clonotype with many counts. The chain is built from TRBV5-1 and TRBJ1-2; unclear D gene. The germline V gene encodes CDR1 SGHRS and CDR2 YFSETQ. Between the trimmed V and J ends, which lost 0 bases and 5 bases, there was a span of 8 bases. The CDR3 runs to 13 residues. The CDR3 DNA follows: TGCGCCAGCAGCTTGGCCGTGGGATATGGCTACACCTTC. It yields the protein CASSLAVGYGYTF.

The V gene is TRBV4-1, the J gene TRBJ2-2; D possibly matches TRBD1 or TRBD2 (7 bases each). The V gene lost 2 bases and the J gene lost 3 bases, with 13 bases spanning the gap. CDR3 size: 16 residues. CDR1 is MGHRA, CDR2 YSYEKL, per germline. The CDR3 region has the DNA TGCGCCAGCAGCCAACAGGGGGGGACGGACACCGGGGAGCTGTTTTTT. The encoded protein is CASSQQGGTDTGELFF.

This clonotype was seen repeatedly, ten times or more. The chain recombines TRBV7-2 with TRBJ1-1; D unresolved. Trimming shortened V by 5 bases and J by 2 bases, and 15 bases separated the two germline ends. CDR3 length equals 15 residues. CDR1 SGHTA and CDR2 FQGNSA come from the germline V gene. The CDR3 here is CASSPATGRNTEAFF. CDR3 nucleotide sequence: TGTGCCAGCAGCCCCGCGACCGGACGTAACACTGAAGCTTTCTTT.

The rearrangement joins TRBV29-1 to TRBJ2-7; 10 nucleotides line up with TRBD2. The CDR3 loop spans 16 amino acids. V gave up 3 bases and J gave up 5 bases; unmatched junction bases: 13. Per germline, CDR1 SQVTM and CDR2 ANQGSEA. Written as DNA, the CDR3 is TGCAGCGTTGAGAACCCTAGCGGGAGTTTGATCGACGAGCAGTACTTC. This sequence encodes CSVENPSGSLIDEQYF.

The gene calls are TRBV11-1 and TRBJ2-7; D possibly corresponds to TRBD1 (5 bases). Trimming shortened V by 3 bases and J by 0 bases, and 18 bases separated the two germline ends. CDR3 length: 17 residues. Germline assignment: CDR1 SGHAT and CDR2 FQDESV (reference sequence). The CDR3: CASSFPNQGKPSYEQYF. CDR3 coding DNA: TGTGCCAGCAGCTTCCCTAACCAGGGTAAACCCTCCTACGAGCAGTACTTC.

With regard to this clonotype: Germline is not matched at one junction end, which may reflect a read error. The CDR3 DNA follows: TGTGCCAGCACTACCACCGGGCAGGGAGGTTACTACGGGCAGTACTTC. Translation gives CASTTTGQGGYYGQYF. V and J are TRBV12-3 or TRBV12-4 and TRBJ2-7, with TRBD2 as a possible D gene (6 bases). The CDR3 consists of 16 residues.

The rearrangement joins TRBV3-1 to TRBJ1-2; D is unresolved. The V end lost 4 bases, the J end lost 0 bases, and 15 bases lay between the germline ends. This CDR3 is 16 amino acids long. CDR1 and CDR2 (germline): LGHDT, YNNKEL (reference sequence). The CDR3 sequence: CASSPTPTTSNYGYTF. DNA of the CDR3: TGTGCCAGCAGCCCAACGCCAACTACCTCTAACTATGGCTACACCTTC.

There are many counts of this clonotype. The chain combines TRBV19 with TRBJ2-7, with TRBD1 identical over 10 bases. This CDR3 is 17 amino acids long. V gave up 3 bases and J gave up 3 bases; unmatched junction bases: 11. Germline values: CDR1 LNHDA, CDR2 SQIVND (reference sequence). The CDR3 protein is CASSISSGTGVFYEQYF. The CDR3 nucleotides read TGTGCCAGTAGTATCTCCTCCGGGACAGGGGTTTTCTACGAGCAGTACTTC.

The chain uses TRBV12-3 or TRBV12-4 and TRBJ2-1; D is possibly TRBD1 or TRBD2 (6 bases each). V lost 5 bases and J 3 bases, leaving 14 bases between the germline ends. The CDR3 is 15 amino acids. The chain's CDR3 is CASSGGLEFYNEQFF. In nucleotides, the CDR3 is TGTGCCAGCAGTGGGGGGCTAGAGTTCTACAATGAGCAGTTCTTC.

There are a few counts of this clonotype. This chain joins TRBV4-1 and TRBJ2-7; D is possibly TRBD1 (6 bases). CDR1 is MGHRA and CDR2 is YSYEKL in the germline V gene. This CDR3 has 15 amino acids. V gave up 1 base and J gave up 2 bases, with 12 bases separating them. The CDR3 DNA is TGCGCCAGCAGCCAAGGGTGGGGACACCCCTACGAGCAGTACTTC. Its protein is CASSQGWGHPYEQYF.

This clonotype has ten or more counts. This chain joins TRBV6-2 or TRBV6-3 and TRBJ2-3, with 10 bases aligning to TRBD2. The germline V gene has CDR1 MNHEY and CDR2 SVGEGT. The CDR3 extends over 16 amino acids. Trimming at V came to 5 bases and at J to 0 bases, leaving 5 bases not matched to a gene. CDR3 amino acids: CASSPEGLASTDTQYF. The CDR3 DNA sequence: TGTGCCAGCAGTCCCGAGGGACTAGCGAGCACAGATACGCAGTATTTT.

Ten or more counts support this clonotype. The chain has TRBV19 and TRBJ2-7; 12 nucleotides line up with TRBD2. Germline CDR1 and CDR2: LNHDA and SQIVND (reference sequence). J was trimmed by 3 bases and V by 6 bases; bases with no gene match: 6. This CDR3 has 15 amino acids. CDR3 in DNA: TGTGCCAGTAGCTCCGGGACTAGCGGGCTCTACGAGCAGTACTTC. Its protein product is CASSSGTSGLYEQYF.

The chain links TRBV5-4 to TRBJ2-3; maybe TRBD2 (6 bases). CDR1 is SGHNT, CDR2 YYREEE, per germline (reference sequence). The CDR3 extends over 16 amino acids. The V gene lost 6 bases and the J gene lost 6 bases, with 23 bases spanning the gap. This chain's CDR3 is CASTLAVGGESDTQYF. In DNA, the CDR3 is TGTGCCAGCACCTTAGCTGTTGGAGGGGAATCCGATACGCAGTATTTT.